This T cell receptor (beta chain) stems from a study of cytomegalovirus exposure and HLA in healthy donors. Study-level background: Previous work identified roughly 120 million unique TCR beta sequences from about 179 million T cells. There were 350 to 400 genotyped donors. Of these, roughly 80% fell in the genetic ancestry cluster associated with self-reported Caucasian donors.

The PCR contained 60 Vbeta and 13 Jbeta primers. Assay: immunoSEQ multiplex PCR; the TCRdb copy retains only in-frame clones and omits some. Among roughly 200,000 clones, 80% to 90% were seen once, and the ten largest hold approximately 2.8%. Details on this clone: What it recognizes is unknown.

CDR1 MDHEN and CDR2 SYDVKM come from the germline V gene. V was trimmed by 6 bases and J by 12 bases, leaving 30 bases between them. The CDR3 is 16 amino acids. Findings of the study overall: Being productive about 87% or about 30% of the time was typical of most TCR beta V segments in an earlier analysis. Roughly uniform depth of sequencing across donors was assumed in presence/absence analyses.

The sequence was obtained from a man aged 30 to 45 in good health and CMV-seronegative. The V and J genes are TRBV28 and TRBJ2-7; TRBD1 might be the D (6 bases). Material for sequencing was PBMCs. The CDR3, as DNA: TGTGCCAGCAGACCGACCTCACAGGGCCGCTCTACACATCCGTACTTC. Translated, it gives CASRPTSQGRSTHPYF.